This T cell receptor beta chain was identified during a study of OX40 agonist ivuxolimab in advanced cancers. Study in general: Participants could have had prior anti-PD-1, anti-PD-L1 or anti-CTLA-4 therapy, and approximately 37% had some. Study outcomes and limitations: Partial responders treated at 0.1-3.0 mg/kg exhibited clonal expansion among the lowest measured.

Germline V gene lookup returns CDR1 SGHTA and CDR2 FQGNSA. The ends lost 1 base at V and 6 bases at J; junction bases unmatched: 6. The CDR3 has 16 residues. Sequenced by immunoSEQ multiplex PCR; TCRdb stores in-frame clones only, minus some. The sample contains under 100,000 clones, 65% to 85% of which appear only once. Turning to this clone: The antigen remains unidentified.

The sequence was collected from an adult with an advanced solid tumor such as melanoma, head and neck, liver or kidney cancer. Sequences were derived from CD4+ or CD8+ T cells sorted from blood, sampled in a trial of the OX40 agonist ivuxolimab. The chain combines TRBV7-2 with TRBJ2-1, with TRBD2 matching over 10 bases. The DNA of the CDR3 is TGTGCCAGCAGCTTAGGGGCTAGCGGGAGTCGCAATGAGCAGTTCTTC. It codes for CASSLGASGSRNEQFF.